Below are 32 T cell receptor beta chains sequenced from a single sample in a study of CXCR3-negative and CXCR3-positive naive CD8 T cells. UMI-labeled 5' RACE TRB cDNA libraries were prepared from the cells. TCRdb re-analyzed the 5' RACE reads; it lists each CDR3 protein once, without DNA. The sample totals some 130,000 distinct CDR3 sequences. Their antigen targets remain unknown. Findings of the study overall: CXCR3-positive naive cells had more hydrophobic TRB CDR3s than CXCR3-negative naive cells.

Input material: naive CXCR3+ CD8+ T cells from blood. Subset described: CD45RO-CCR7+CD27+CD95- naive CD8+ T cells expressing CXCR3 (TNR3+). Receptors were obtained from a human donor in good health. Some clones in this sample may be carry-over from other donors' samples.

The J gene is TRBJ2-1, the V gene TRBV29-1; TCRdb gives TRBD1 as the D gene, but with no DNA this cannot be confirmed. CDR1 and CDR2 from the germline V gene are SQVTM and ANQGSEA. The CDR3 totals 15 residues. The CDR3 loop reads CSVDPGTGPYNEQFF.

The chain is built from TRBV12-3 or TRBV12-4 and TRBJ1-1; TCRdb outputs TRBD1, but without DNA this stays unchecked. The CDR3 spans 12 residues. CDR3 region: CASSDPGAEAFF.

The rearrangement joins TRBV5-1 to TRBJ1-5. The CDR3 totals 13 residues. Germline V lookup: CDR1 SGHRS, CDR2 YFSETQ. The CDR3 here is CASSLDPHQPQHF. The full variable domain, rest sourced from reference TRBV5-1 and TRBJ1-5, is KAGVTQTPRYLIKTRGQQVTLSCSPISGHRSVSWYQQTPGQGLQFLFEYFSETQRNKGNFPGRFSGRQFSNSRSEMNVSTLELGDSALYLCASSLDPHQPQHFGDGTRLSIL.

This rearrangement joins TRBV5-1 to TRBJ2-3; TCRdb designates TRBD1, a call that cannot be tested without DNA. Germline V gives CDR1 SGHRS, CDR2 YFSETQ. The CDR3 is made up of 15 amino acids. CDR3: CASSPGEFWPDTQYF.

The CDR3 spells CASSPPLFTGGISSTDTQYF. The chain joins TRBV12-3 or TRBV12-4 to TRBJ2-3; TCRdb gives TRBD2 as the D gene, but with no DNA this cannot be confirmed. This CDR3 is built from 20 residues.

The CDR3 spells CSASVVLAGDTQYF. The rearrangement links TRBV20-1 to TRBJ2-3; TCRdb calls TRBD2, which cannot be checked without DNA. The CDR3 sequence is 14 residues long. Germline CDR1 DFQATT, CDR2 SNEGSKA (reference sequence).

The rearrangement links TRBV29-1 to TRBJ2-5; TCRdb lists TRBD1, though no DNA is available to test this call. From germline, CDR1 is SQVTM and CDR2 ANQGSEA. The CDR3 covers 16 residues. The CDR3 loop reads CSVVDPGQPSQETQYF.

The rearrangement joins TRBV29-1 to TRBJ2-7; the TRBD1 assignment by TCRdb is unverifiable without DNA. Germline CDR1 reads SQVTM; CDR2 reads ANQGSEA. The CDR3 spans 16 residues. The CDR3 reads CSVEGLKGELSYEQYF.

The chain uses TRBV5-1 and TRBJ2-7. Germline-derived CDR1 and CDR2 are SGHRS and YFSETQ. This CDR3 has 15 amino acids. The CDR3 sequence: CASSLVAGVSYEQYF.

The V and J genes are TRBV7-2 and TRBJ2-3; the TRBD2 assignment by TCRdb is unverifiable without DNA. Germline V lookup: CDR1 SGHTA, CDR2 FQGNSA. The CDR3 is 14 residues long. CDR3 loop: CASSLIAEAITQYF. Full variable domain (rest looked up from reference TRBV7-2 and TRBJ2-3): GAGVSQSPSNKVTEKGKDVELRCDPISGHTALYWYRQSLGQGLEFLIYFQGNSAPDKSGLPSDRFSAERTGGSVSTLTIQRTQQEDSAVYLCASSLIAEAITQYFGPGTRLTVL.

This chain joins TRBV4-3 and TRBJ2-7; TCRdb designates TRBD1, a call that cannot be tested without DNA. The CDR3 is 15 amino acids. The germline V gene has CDR1 LGHNA and CDR2 YSLEER. The CDR3: CASSQDRGTSYEQYF.

The chain links TRBV7-9 to TRBJ2-2; TCRdb lists TRBD2, though no DNA is available to test this call. Germline CDR1 is SEHNR and CDR2 is FQNEAQ (reference sequence). This CDR3 is built from 16 residues. CDR3 sequence reads: CASKSLAATNTGELFF. Full variable domain (rest looked up from reference TRBV7-9 and TRBJ2-2): DTGVSQNPRHKITKRGQNVTFRCDPISEHNRLYWYRQTLGQGPEFLTYFQNEAQLEKSRLLSDRFSAERPKGSFSTLEIQRTEQGDSAMYLCASKSLAATNTGELFFGEGSRLTVL.

The chain combines TRBV4-3 with TRBJ2-3; TCRdb gives TRBD2 as the D gene, but with no DNA this cannot be confirmed. This CDR3 region has 16 residues. Germline CDR1 and CDR2: LGHNA and YSLEER. CDR3 amino acids: CASSQDWETNTDTQYF.

CDR3 residues: CASSPATSGTGGYEQYF. The V call is TRBV4-1, the J call TRBJ2-7; TCRdb's D call of TRBD1 is untestable without DNA. CDR1 and CDR2 from the germline V gene are MGHRA and YSYEKL. The CDR3 extends over 17 amino acids.

The genes are TRBV6-6 and TRBJ2-1. The germline gives CDR1 MNHNY, CDR2 SVGAGI (reference sequence). The CDR3 loop spans 12 amino acids. CDR3 region: CASSSVGNEQFF.

This chain joins TRBV5-1 and TRBJ2-1; TCRdb calls TRBD1, which cannot be checked without DNA. The CDR3 has 15 residues. Germline V gives CDR1 SGHRS, CDR2 YFSETQ. The CDR3 reads CASSSLRGRGNEQFF.

The V gene is TRBV12-3 or TRBV12-4, the J gene TRBJ2-2; the TRBD1 assignment by TCRdb is unverifiable without DNA. The CDR3 consists of 15 residues. The CDR3 protein is CASTSLLQGTGELFF.

The rearrangement links TRBV4-1 to TRBJ2-7; lacking DNA, the TRBD1 call made by TCRdb goes unchecked. The V gene's germline CDR1 is MGHRA and CDR2 YSYEKL. The CDR3 loop spans 17 amino acids. This chain's CDR3 is CASSQPDRGAFTYEQYF.

This sequence joins TRBV7-9 and TRBJ2-7; TCRdb designates TRBD1, a call that cannot be tested without DNA. CDR3 length: 15 amino acids. Germline V gene lookup returns CDR1 SEHNR and CDR2 FQNEAQ (reference sequence). The CDR3 region is CASSSNRDRGHEQYF.

The J gene is TRBJ2-7, the V gene TRBV4-3; TCRdb names TRBD2, which stays unverified in the absence of DNA. Germline V CDR1 and CDR2: LGHNA, YSLEER. There are 17 residues in the CDR3. CDR3 loop: CASSQAMTRSSSYEQYF.

The gene calls are TRBV15 and TRBJ2-4. CDR3 length equals 15 residues. Germline values: CDR1 LNHNV, CDR2 YYDKDF (reference sequence). CDR3 in amino acids: CATSRVTASEDIQYF.

This rearrangement joins TRBV6-2 or TRBV6-3 to TRBJ2-7; TCRdb picks TRBD1, but there is no DNA to check that call. CDR3 size: 13 residues. The germline V gene has CDR1 MNHEY and CDR2 SVGEGT. Here the CDR3 reads CASSLDTMYEQYF.

The chain links TRBV2 to TRBJ1-2; TCRdb selects TRBD1, and the lack of DNA leaves this call unchecked. Germline lookup yields CDR1 SNHLY and CDR2 FYNNEI. The CDR3 has 15 amino acids. CDR3 amino acids: CASSVRGQSHYGYTF.

The rearrangement joins TRBV13 to TRBJ2-2. The CDR3 length is 15 residues. CDR1 is PRHDT and CDR2 is FYEKMQ in the germline V gene (reference sequence). The CDR3 loop reads CASSLQGSRTGELFF.

This chain joins TRBV6-5 and TRBJ2-6; the D call from TCRdb, TRBD1, cannot be confirmed without DNA. The CDR3 runs to 16 residues. Germline CDR1 and CDR2: MNHEY and SVGAGI. The CDR3 spells CASTGDRNSGANVLTF.

The genes are TRBV28 and TRBJ2-5; the TCRdb D gene call, TRBD2, has no DNA to confirm it. The CDR3 runs 15 residues. Germline CDR1 is MDHEN and CDR2 is SYDVKM. This CDR3 reads CASSFGRAFPETQYF.

CDR3 sequence: CASSSVTDTQYF. The J gene is TRBJ2-3, the V gene TRBV6-6. CDR3 size: 12 residues. Germline V gene lookup returns CDR1 MNHNY and CDR2 SVGAGI (reference sequence).

The gene calls are TRBV29-1 and TRBJ2-1; TCRdb lists TRBD1, though no DNA is available to test this call. From germline, CDR1 is SQVTM and CDR2 ANQGSEA. This CDR3 has 12 amino acids. The CDR3 is CSAPQGNGEQFF.

V and J are TRBV2 and TRBJ2-5; with no DNA, the TCRdb D assignment of TRBD2 cannot be verified. CDR3 length: 16 residues. The germline gives CDR1 SNHLY, CDR2 FYNNEI. CDR3 loop: CASTPGTSGGQETQYF.

The rearrangement joins TRBV29-1 to TRBJ2-1; as DNA is missing, the TRBD2 call by TCRdb cannot be tested. Germline CDR1 and CDR2: SQVTM and ANQGSEA. The CDR3 sequence is 18 residues long. The chain's CDR3 is CSVDGGVADYSSYNEQFF.

This chain joins TRBV7-2 and TRBJ1-2; TCRdb proposes TRBD1, but this gene call is untestable without DNA. Germline V gives CDR1 SGHTA, CDR2 FQGNSA. CDR3 length: 14 residues. The CDR3 reads CASSSGGTVDGYTF.

The rearrangement links TRBV7-9 to TRBJ1-1. CDR3 length: 16 residues. Germline V gives CDR1 SEHNR, CDR2 FQNEAQ (reference sequence). The chain's CDR3 is CASSADGISLNTEAFF.